A single sample gave rise to the 8 T cell receptor beta chains below, sequenced in a study of T cell changes during pregnancy in multiple sclerosis. Assay used: immunoSEQ multiplex PCR; TCRdb lists only in-frame clones, some missing. The table has tens of thousands of clones, 93% seen once. The specimen comprised CD8+ T cells from peripheral blood mononuclear cells, sampled in the third trimester of pregnancy. Receptors were obtained from a female donor with multiple sclerosis, enrolled in a pregnancy study.

This clone was recorded only once. CDR3 protein: CASSHPSAGTERYEQYF. The CDR3 bases are TGCGCCAGCAGCCATCCTTCAGCCGGGACAGAGAGATACGAGCAGTACTTC. This chain uses TRBV4-1 with TRBJ2-5; TRBD1 matches at 7 bases. The better agreement between TRBJ2-7 and the DNA end casts doubt on the J call. The CDR3 contains 17 residues. Germline-derived CDR1 and CDR2 are MGHRA and YSYEKL.

This chain links TRBV5-1 with TRBJ2-7; tentative D call: TRBD2 (6 bases). V lost 0 bases and J lost 5, with 18 bases in between. The V gene's germline CDR1 is SGHRS and CDR2 YFSETQ. The CDR3 contains 16 residues. CDR3 DNA: TGCGCCAGCAGCTTGGCTCGCTCAGGGAGGTTCGACGAGCAGTACTTC. Protein product: CASSLARSGRFDEQYF. Filled out from reference TRBV5-1 and TRBJ2-7, the complete variable domain reads KAGVTQTPRYLIKTRGQQVTLSCSPISGHRSVSWYQQTPGQGLQFLFEYFSETQRNKGNFPGRFSGRQFSNSRSEMNVSTLELGDSALYLCASSLARSGRFDEQYFGPGTRLTVT.

V usage is TRBV13 and J usage is TRBJ2-7; tentative D call: TRBD2 (6 bases). CDR3 size: 12 residues. Germline V gives CDR1 PRHDT, CDR2 FYEKMQ (reference sequence). V lost 3 bases and J lost 5, with 8 bases in between. The CDR3: CASSFTGDEQYF. CDR3 in DNA: TGTGCCAGCAGCTTTACGGGGGACGAGCAGTACTTC.

V is TRBV4-2 and J is TRBJ1-3, with no clear D. The CDR3 runs 15 residues. The ends were cut back, 3 bases at V and 3 bases at J, with 12 bases in the middle. The germline CDR1 and CDR2 sequences are LGHNA and YNFKEQ. CDR3 sequence reads: CASSQEEIFGNTIYF. CDR3 in DNA: TGTGCCAGCAGCCAGGAGGAGATTTTTGGAAACACCATATATTTT.

As concerns this clone: The same CDR3 arises from other DNA sequences in this sample as well. The genes are TRBV5-1 and TRBJ2-7; D is uncertain. Trimming removed 0 bases from V and 3 bases from J, with 7 bases in between. The V gene's germline CDR1 is SGHRS and CDR2 YFSETQ. The CDR3 consists of 13 residues. The CDR3 DNA follows: TGCGCCAGCAGCTTGGCCAGAAGCTACGAGCAGTACTTC. Its protein is CASSLARSYEQYF. The full variable domain, in which reference TRBV5-1 and TRBJ2-7 provide the parts outside the CDR3, is KAGVTQTPRYLIKTRGQQVTLSCSPISGHRSVSWYQQTPGQGLQFLFEYFSETQRNKGNFPGRFSGRQFSNSRSEMNVSTLELGDSALYLCASSLARSYEQYFGPGTRLTVT.

The CDR3 sequence is CASSFGQGSYEQYF. In nucleotides, the CDR3 is TGTGCCAGCAGTTTCGGGCAGGGCTCCTACGAGCAGTACTTC. This chain joins TRBV27 and TRBJ2-7; tentatively, D is TRBD1 (5 bases). V lost 3 bases and J 0 bases, leaving 9 bases between the germline ends. The CDR3 totals 14 residues. Germline CDR1 MNHEY, CDR2 SMNVEV (reference sequence).

DNA of the CDR3: TGCGCCAGCAGCCAAGAGACAGGGATCCCCGGGGAGCTGTTTTTT. Amino acids: CASSQETGIPGELFF. This chain links TRBV4-1 with TRBJ2-2; 7 bases fit TRBD1. CDR1 is MGHRA, CDR2 YSYEKL, per germline. The CDR3 runs to 15 residues. V lost 0 bases, J lost 6 bases, and 4 bases stayed unmatched.

V usage is TRBV28 and J usage is TRBJ2-5, with 7 bases identical to TRBD1. Trimming took 5 bases from V and 4 from J; bases not matched to a gene: 7. The germline CDR1 and CDR2 sequences are MDHEN and SYDVKM. The length of the CDR3 is 14 residues. CDR3 coding DNA: TGTGCCAGCAGTCCGACAGGGAGCGGAGAGACCCAGTACTTC. Amino acid sequence: CASSPTGSGETQYF.